The next 28 T cell receptor beta chains were all read from a single sample in a study of CD8 T cells in Susac syndrome. Random hexamers served to reverse transcribe roughly 0.5 to 1 ug RNA. TCRdb used MiXCR to reprocess the immunoSEQ multiplex PCR reads, holding one entry per CDR3 protein. The profile covers some 300,000 distinct CDR3 sequences, with approximately 85% appearing a single time and around 0.21% taken by the ten largest. The specimen sequenced was CD8+ T cells from PBMCs. These receptors were collected from a human donor with multiple sclerosis.

CDR3 coding DNA: TGCAGCGTGACCCCGGGACAGGGGGTCGGCTACACCTTC. Translated: CSVTPGQGVGYTF. The chain recombines TRBV29-1 with TRBJ1-2; 11 bases fit TRBD1. The CDR3 covers 13 residues. Trimming removed 6 bases from V and 8 bases from J; junction bases left unmatched: 8. CDR1 and CDR2 (germline): SQVTM, ANQGSEA. The full variable domain, completed using reference TRBV29-1 and TRBJ1-2, is SAVISQKPSRDICQRGTSLTIQCQVDSQVTMMFWYRQQPGQSLTLIATANQGSEATYESGFVIDKFPISRPNLTFSTLTVSNMSPEDSSIYLCSVTPGQGVGYTFGSGTRLTVV.

This clonotype was seen a single time. The chain is built from TRBV4-1 and TRBJ1-5; a weak D match, TRBD1 (6 bases). V dropped 4 bases and J dropped 1 base, with 17 bases sitting between them. Germline V gene data show CDR1 as MGHRA and CDR2 as YSYEKL. This CDR3 is 17 amino acids long. The CDR3 sequence is CASSLSGRRGSNQPQHF. CDR3 DNA sequence: TGCGCCAGCAGCCTCTCCGGCCGCAGGGGAAGCAATCAGCCCCAGCATTTT.

The chain employs TRBV7-6 and TRBJ2-1; tentative D call: TRBD2 (6 bases). Trimming took off 5 bases at V and 7 bases at J, with 18 bases between the two ends. This CDR3 contains 15 residues. Germline assignment: CDR1 SGHVS and CDR2 FNYEAQ. The CDR3 sequence is CASSPSGSLSNEQFF. Here the CDR3 DNA reads TGTGCCAGCAGCCCGAGCGGGTCGCTCTCAAATGAGCAGTTCTTC.

The V gene is TRBV29-1, the J gene TRBJ2-6, with 9 bases fitting TRBD1. The CDR3 consists of 19 residues. V lost 3 bases and J lost 0; bases outside the gene matches: 12. CDR1 is SQVTM, CDR2 ANQGSEA, per germline. The CDR3 nucleotides read TGCAGCGTTGACCACGGGACAGGGTCAACCAGCTCTGGGGCCAACGTCCTGACTTTC. Translating gives CSVDHGTGSTSSGANVLTF. Supplemented by reference TRBV29-1 and TRBJ2-6, the full variable domain reads SAVISQKPSRDICQRGTSLTIQCQVDSQVTMMFWYRQQPGQSLTLIATANQGSEATYESGFVIDKFPISRPNLTFSTLTVSNMSPEDSSIYLCSVDHGTGSTSSGANVLTFGAGSRLTVL.

The rearrangement joins TRBV9 to TRBJ2-7; no firm D call. CDR3 length: 14 amino acids. Germline assignment: CDR1 SGDLS and CDR2 YYNGEE. V lost 4 bases and J 0 bases, leaving 11 bases between the germline ends. In nucleotides, the CDR3 is TGTGCCAGCAGCTCTGAATCCCTCTCCTACGAGCAGTACTTC. It is translated as CASSSESLSYEQYF.

The chain combines TRBV4-3 with TRBJ2-2; D is ambiguous. The germline V gene has CDR1 LGHNA and CDR2 YSLEER. V dropped 1 base and J dropped 4 bases, with 13 bases sitting between them. This CDR3 comprises 16 residues. This CDR3 reads CASSQAPLGPTGELFF. In nucleotides, the CDR3 is TGCGCCAGCAGCCAAGCGCCGTTGGGTCCCACCGGGGAGCTGTTTTTT.

The V gene is TRBV15, the J gene TRBJ1-5; D perhaps matches TRBD1 (5 bases). The CDR3 consists of 14 residues. V lost 0 bases and J 3 bases, leaving 6 bases between the germline ends. Germline values: CDR1 LNHNV, CDR2 YYDKDF (reference sequence). The CDR3 spells CATSRDRDNQPQHF. DNA for the CDR3: TGTGCCACCAGCAGAGACAGGGACAATCAGCCCCAGCATTTT.

V gene TRBV2 combines with J gene TRBJ1-1; D gene unclear. Germline CDR1 is SNHLY and CDR2 is FYNNEI. This CDR3 comprises 14 residues. With 2 bases removed from V and 0 bases from J, the gap between germline ends came to 7 bases. The CDR3 nucleotides are TGTGCCAGCAGTGAAAGAGGGATGAACACTGAAGCTTTCTTT. This codes for CASSERGMNTEAFF.

The chain couples TRBV24-1 to TRBJ2-1; 8 bases line up with TRBD2. Trimming removed 3 bases from V and 9 bases from J; junction bases left unmatched: 15. The CDR3 extends over 17 amino acids. Germline V gene lookup returns CDR1 KGHDR and CDR2 SFDVKD. The CDR3 loop is CATSDPQRGRAGGEQFF. CDR3 nucleotides: TGTGCCACCAGTGATCCACAGCGGGGGAGGGCAGGCGGTGAGCAGTTCTTC.

The chain is built from TRBV7-9 and TRBJ2-6; weak D call: TRBD1 (5 bases). Germline CDR1 SEHNR, CDR2 FQNEAQ (reference sequence). Trimming took off 5 bases at V and 0 bases at J, with 17 bases between the two ends. This CDR3 comprises 18 residues. The DNA for the CDR3 is TGTGCCAGCAGCCCCCGGATGGGGCCCGTCTCTGGGGCCAACGTCCTGACTTTC. It encodes CASSPRMGPVSGANVLTF.

This clonotype was counted once. The V gene is TRBV4-3, the J gene TRBJ2-1; D is undetermined. Germline V gives CDR1 LGHNA, CDR2 YSLEER. The CDR3 has 15 amino acids. The V and J ends lost 1 base and 0 bases respectively, with 7 bases between them. The CDR3 sequence is CASSQGMNSYNEQFF. The CDR3 DNA reads as TGCGCCAGCAGCCAAGGCATGAACTCCTACAATGAGCAGTTCTTC.

The J gene is TRBJ2-5, the V gene TRBV20-1; D ambiguous. From germline, CDR1 is DFQATT and CDR2 SNEGSKA (reference sequence). V gave up 1 base and J gave up 2 bases, with 8 bases separating them. CDR3 size: 13 residues. CDR3 sequence reads: CSARGAGQETQYF. The CDR3 DNA reads TGCAGTGCTAGAGGGGCAGGTCAAGAGACCCAGTACTTC.

Worth noting for this clonotype: Its ends do not fully match the called genes, so a read error is possible. The chain joins TRBV4-3 to TRBJ2-6; 7 bases agree with TRBD2. From germline, CDR1 is LGHNA and CDR2 YSLEER. The CDR3 runs to 20 residues. CDR3 region: CTSSQEEAGSAPTGANVLTF. For the CDR3, the DNA is TGCACCAGCAGCCAAGAGGAAGCGGGATCGGCCCCCACTGGGGCCAACGTCCTGACTTTC.

The gene calls are TRBV27 and TRBJ2-7; no firm D call. Germline V gives CDR1 MNHEY, CDR2 SMNVEV (reference sequence). Trimming took off 5 bases at V and 6 bases at J, with 8 bases between the two ends. The CDR3 consists of 11 residues. The CDR3 coding sequence is TGTGCCAGCAGTCCCCCCCCCGAGCAGTACTTC. It translates to CASSPPPEQYF.

V gene TRBV7-9 combines with J gene TRBJ2-1; a weak D match, TRBD2 (5 bases). The CDR3 is made up of 14 amino acids. Germline CDR1 reads SEHNR; CDR2 reads FQNEAQ (reference sequence). V lost 4 bases and J 8 bases, leaving 15 bases between the germline ends. The CDR3 region is CASSSGIGRDEQFF. CDR3 nucleotides: TGTGCCAGCAGCTCTGGTATAGGGCGGGATGAGCAGTTCTTC.

The chain recombines TRBV5-6 with TRBJ1-5; possibly TRBD1 for D (5 bases). This CDR3 is 14 amino acids long. Trimming stripped 4 bases from V and 4 bases from J, with 12 bases between. From germline, CDR1 is SGHDT and CDR2 YYEEEE. In nucleotides, the CDR3 is TGTGCCAGCAGCCCGGGGGACGGTAATCAGCCCCAGCATTTT. It yields the protein CASSPGDGNQPQHF.

V is TRBV30 and J is TRBJ2-1; weak D call: TRBD1 (6 bases). The CDR3 loop spans 13 amino acids. Trimming shortened V by 0 bases and J by 5 bases, and 8 bases separated the two germline ends. Germline-derived CDR1 and CDR2 are GTSNPN and SVGIG (reference sequence). The CDR3 sequence: CAWSVHRDNEQFF. CDR3 sequence (DNA): TGTGCCTGGAGTGTACACAGGGACAATGAGCAGTTCTTC.

This clonotype was seen once. The chain is built from TRBV2 and TRBJ2-7, with D perhaps TRBD1 (5 bases). CDR1 SNHLY and CDR2 FYNNEI come from the germline V gene. V lost 4 bases, J lost 3 bases, and 16 bases lay in between. The CDR3 contains 15 residues. The CDR3 loop reads CASSGAQVGDYEQYF. DNA for the CDR3: TGTGCCAGCAGTGGAGCACAGGTTGGGGACTACGAGCAGTACTTC.

V usage is TRBV29-1 and J usage is TRBJ1-2; 7 bases fit TRBD1. Germline CDR1 is SQVTM and CDR2 is ANQGSEA. With 6 bases clipped from V and 8 bases from J, the junction kept 9 bases outside the gene matches. The CDR3 extends over 12 amino acids. This chain's CDR3 is CSVADRAKGYTF. The DNA for the CDR3 is TGCAGCGTAGCCGACAGGGCCAAAGGCTACACCTTC.

This chain connects TRBV6-5 to TRBJ2-1, with a weak D call TRBD2 (6 bases). Trimming stripped 1 base from V and 7 bases from J, with 14 bases between. The CDR3 loop spans 15 amino acids. CDR1 and CDR2 from the germline V gene are MNHEY and SVGAGI. The chain's CDR3 is CASSYFPGSGNEQFF. The CDR3 nucleotides read TGTGCCAGCAGTTACTTTCCCGGGAGTGGTAATGAGCAGTTCTTC.

The chain carries TRBV20-1 and TRBJ1-5, with 8 bases fitting TRBD1. Trimming removed 4 bases from V and 5 bases from J; junction bases left unmatched: 10. The CDR3 loop spans 15 amino acids. CDR1 DFQATT and CDR2 SNEGSKA come from the germline V gene (reference sequence). Written as DNA, the CDR3 is TGCAGTGCTACCAAAGTCAGGGGGCCTTATCAGCCCCAGCATTTT. It yields the protein CSATKVRGPYQPQHF.

This sequence joins TRBV11-1 and TRBJ1-4; D not certain. The length of the CDR3 is 15 residues. Germline assignment: CDR1 SGHAT and CDR2 FQDESV (reference sequence). V was pared by 2 bases and J by 8 bases, with 15 bases between. CDR3 sequence reads: CASSLYRAGDEKLFF. CDR3 nucleotides: TGTGCCAGCAGCTTATATCGGGCGGGCGACGAAAAACTGTTTTTT.

As regards this clonotype: Germline and junction disagree at one end, which may indicate a read error. This chain joins TRBV7-7 and TRBJ1-1; D is ambiguous. Germline CDR1 SSHAT, CDR2 FNYEAQ (reference sequence). This CDR3 spans 13 amino acids. The CDR3 here is CASSYDKLTEAFF. DNA of the CDR3: TGTGCTAGCAGCTATGATAAGCTCACTGAAGCTTTCTTT.

This clonotype turned up a few times. CDR3 sequence (DNA): TGTGCCAGCAGCTTAGTAAGCGGTGTTCAAGAGACCCAGTACTTC. As protein: CASSLVSGVQETQYF. The chain has TRBV13 and TRBJ2-5, with D maybe TRBD2 (5 bases). There are 15 residues in the CDR3. Per the germline V gene, CDR1 is PRHDT and CDR2 is FYEKMQ (reference sequence). Trimming removed 1 base at V and 2 bases at J, with 11 bases between.

The chain recombines TRBV6-5 with TRBJ1-6; 7 bases match TRBD1. Trimming removed 4 bases from V and 7 bases from J; junction bases left unmatched: 10. This CDR3 has 16 residues. CDR1 is MNHEY and CDR2 is SVGAGI in the germline V gene. CDR3 DNA: TGTGCCAGCAGTTGCGAACCAGGGGGGGAGAATTCACCCCTCCACTTT. Its translation: CASSCEPGGENSPLHF.

The J gene is TRBJ1-4, the V gene TRBV5-1; 9 positions agree with TRBD1. The CDR3 has 15 residues. The V gene's germline CDR1 is SGHRS and CDR2 YFSETQ. J was trimmed by 5 bases and V by 2 bases; bases with no gene match: 4. CDR3 nucleotides: TGCGCCAGCAGCTTCGGGGGACAGGGAAATGAAAAACTGTTTTTT. Translation gives CASSFGGQGNEKLFF.

This chain uses TRBV11-3 with TRBJ2-1; 8 bases line up with TRBD1. J gave up 4 bases and V 5 bases, and 7 bases lay outside the gene matches. Germline assignment: CDR1 SGHNT and CDR2 YENEEA. The CDR3 sequence is 15 residues long. The CDR3 spells CASSTRDRPYNEQFF. CDR3 nucleotides: TGTGCCAGCAGCACCAGGGACAGGCCTTACAATGAGCAGTTCTTC.

This clonotype was seen only a few times. The V call is TRBV6-2 or TRBV6-3, the J call TRBJ1-5; D is undetermined. V was shortened by 6 bases and J by 11 bases, with 17 bases between the two germline ends. The CDR3 has 13 residues. Germline V CDR1 and CDR2: MNHEY, SVGEGT. CDR3 loop: CASRPMPIVTQHF. CDR3 DNA sequence: TGTGCCAGCAGACCGATGCCGATTGTCACCCAGCATTTT.